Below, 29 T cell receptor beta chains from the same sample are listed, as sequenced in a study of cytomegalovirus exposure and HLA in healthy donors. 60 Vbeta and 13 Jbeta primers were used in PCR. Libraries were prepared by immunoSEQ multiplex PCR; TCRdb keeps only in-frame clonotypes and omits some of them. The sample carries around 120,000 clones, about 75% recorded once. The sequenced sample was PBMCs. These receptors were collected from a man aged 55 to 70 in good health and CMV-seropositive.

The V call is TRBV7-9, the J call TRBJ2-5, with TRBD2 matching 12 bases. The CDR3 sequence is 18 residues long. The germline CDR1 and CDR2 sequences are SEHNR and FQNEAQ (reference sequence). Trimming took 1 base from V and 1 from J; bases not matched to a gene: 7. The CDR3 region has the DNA TGTGCCAGCAGCTTAGGGACTAGCGGGGCGGGGCGCCAAGAGACCCAGTACTTC. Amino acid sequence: CASSLGTSGAGRQETQYF. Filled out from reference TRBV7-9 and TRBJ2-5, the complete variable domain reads DTGVSQNPRHKITKRGQNVTFRCDPISEHNRLYWYRQTLGQGPEFLTYFQNEAQLEKSRLLSDRFSAERPKGSFSTLEIQRTEQGDSAMYLCASSLGTSGAGRQETQYFGPGTRLLVL.

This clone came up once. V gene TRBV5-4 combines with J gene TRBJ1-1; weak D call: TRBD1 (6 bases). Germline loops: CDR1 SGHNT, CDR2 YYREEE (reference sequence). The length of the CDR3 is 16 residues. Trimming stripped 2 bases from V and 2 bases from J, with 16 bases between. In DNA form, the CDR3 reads TGTGCCAGCAGCTTCCCCCGCCAGGGGAAAAACACTGAAGCTTTCTTT. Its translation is CASSFPRQGKNTEAFF.

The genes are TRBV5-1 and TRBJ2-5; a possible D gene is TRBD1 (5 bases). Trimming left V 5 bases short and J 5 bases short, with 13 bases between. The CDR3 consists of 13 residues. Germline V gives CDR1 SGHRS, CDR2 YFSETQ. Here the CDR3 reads CASRVPGSETQYF. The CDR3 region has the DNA TGCGCCAGCAGAGTCCCAGGGTCGGAGACCCAGTACTTC.

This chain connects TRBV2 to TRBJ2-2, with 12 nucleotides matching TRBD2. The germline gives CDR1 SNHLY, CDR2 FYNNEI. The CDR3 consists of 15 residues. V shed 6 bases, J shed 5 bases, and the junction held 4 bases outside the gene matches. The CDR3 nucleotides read TGTGCCAGCAGGAGACTAGCGGGAGCAACCGGGGAGCTGTTTTTT. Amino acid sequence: CASRRLAGATGELFF.

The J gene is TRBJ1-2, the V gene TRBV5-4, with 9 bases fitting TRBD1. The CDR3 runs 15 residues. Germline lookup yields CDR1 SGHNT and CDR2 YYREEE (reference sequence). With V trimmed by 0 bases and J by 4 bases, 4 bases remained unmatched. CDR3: CASSLALGQGYGYTF. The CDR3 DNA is TGTGCCAGCAGCTTGGCCCTGGGACAGGGCTATGGCTACACCTTC.

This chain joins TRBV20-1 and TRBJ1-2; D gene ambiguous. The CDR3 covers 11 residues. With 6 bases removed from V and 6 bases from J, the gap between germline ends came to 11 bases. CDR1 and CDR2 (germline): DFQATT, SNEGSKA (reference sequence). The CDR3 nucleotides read TGCAGTGCACGAACCCGCGATGGCTACACCTTC. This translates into CSARTRDGYTF.

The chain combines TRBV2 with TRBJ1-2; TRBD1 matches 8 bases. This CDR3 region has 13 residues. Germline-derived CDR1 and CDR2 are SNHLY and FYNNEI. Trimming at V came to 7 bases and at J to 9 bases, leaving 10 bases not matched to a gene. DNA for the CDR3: TGTGCCAGCAATCCTGGACAGGGTCGGCGCTACACCTTC. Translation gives CASNPGQGRRYTF.

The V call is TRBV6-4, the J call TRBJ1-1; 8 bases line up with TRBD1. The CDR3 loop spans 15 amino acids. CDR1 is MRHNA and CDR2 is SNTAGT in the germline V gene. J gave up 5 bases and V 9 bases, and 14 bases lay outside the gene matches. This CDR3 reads CARRETGDLRTEAFF. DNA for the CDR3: TGTGCCAGGAGGGAGACAGGGGACCTCCGAACTGAAGCTTTCTTT.

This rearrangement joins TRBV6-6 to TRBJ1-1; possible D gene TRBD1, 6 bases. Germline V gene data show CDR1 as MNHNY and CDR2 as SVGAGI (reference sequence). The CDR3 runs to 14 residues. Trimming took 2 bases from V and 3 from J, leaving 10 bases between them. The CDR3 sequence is CASSYNRAYTEAFF. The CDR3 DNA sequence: TGTGCCAGCAGTTACAACAGGGCCTACACTGAAGCTTTCTTT.

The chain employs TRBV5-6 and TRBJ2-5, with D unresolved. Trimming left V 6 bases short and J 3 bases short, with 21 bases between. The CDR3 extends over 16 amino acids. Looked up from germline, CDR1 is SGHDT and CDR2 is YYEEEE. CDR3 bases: TGTGCCAGCACAACGCAAACTACAAATACCGAAGAGACCCAGTACTTC. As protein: CASTTQTTNTEETQYF.

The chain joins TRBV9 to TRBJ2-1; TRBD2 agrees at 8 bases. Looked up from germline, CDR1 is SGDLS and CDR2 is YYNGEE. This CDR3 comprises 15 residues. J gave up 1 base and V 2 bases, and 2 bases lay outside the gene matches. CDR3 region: CASSVPGGSYNEQFF. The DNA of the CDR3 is TGTGCCAGCAGCGTCCCGGGGGGGTCCTACAATGAGCAGTTCTTC.

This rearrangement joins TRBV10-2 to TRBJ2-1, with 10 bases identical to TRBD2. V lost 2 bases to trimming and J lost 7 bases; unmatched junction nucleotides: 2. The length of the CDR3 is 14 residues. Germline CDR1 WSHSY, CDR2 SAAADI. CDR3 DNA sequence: TGCGCCAGCAGTGAGCTAGCGGGGGCGAATGAGCAGTTCTTC. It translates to CASSELAGANEQFF.

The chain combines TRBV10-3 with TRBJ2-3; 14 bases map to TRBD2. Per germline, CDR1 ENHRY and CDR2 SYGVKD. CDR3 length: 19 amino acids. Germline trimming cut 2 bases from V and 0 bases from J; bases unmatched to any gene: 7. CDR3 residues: CAISERRTSGGPSTDTQYF. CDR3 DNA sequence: TGTGCCATCAGTGAGAGAAGGACTAGCGGGGGGCCTAGCACAGATACGCAGTATTTT.

The CDR3 sequence is CAIRSDTVSGNTIYF. The DNA of the CDR3 is TGTGCCATCAGGTCTGACACCGTCTCTGGAAACACCATATATTTT. The chain couples TRBV10-3 to TRBJ1-3; no firm D call. Germline V gene lookup returns CDR1 ENHRY and CDR2 SYGVKD. CDR3 size: 15 residues. The V gene lost 6 bases and the J gene lost 0 bases, with 12 bases spanning the gap.

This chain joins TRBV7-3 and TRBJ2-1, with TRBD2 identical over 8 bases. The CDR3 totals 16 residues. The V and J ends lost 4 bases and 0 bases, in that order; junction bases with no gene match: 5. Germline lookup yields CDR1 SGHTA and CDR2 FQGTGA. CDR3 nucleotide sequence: TGTGCCAGCAGCTCATTAGGGACTAGCTCCTACAATGAGCAGTTCTTC. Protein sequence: CASSSLGTSSYNEQFF. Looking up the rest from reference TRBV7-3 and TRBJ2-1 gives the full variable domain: GAGVSQTPSNKVTEKGKYVELRCDPISGHTALYWYRQSLGQGPEFLIYFQGTGAADDSGLPNDRFFAVRPEGSVSTLKIQRTERGDSAVYLCASSSLGTSSYNEQFFGPGTRLTVL.

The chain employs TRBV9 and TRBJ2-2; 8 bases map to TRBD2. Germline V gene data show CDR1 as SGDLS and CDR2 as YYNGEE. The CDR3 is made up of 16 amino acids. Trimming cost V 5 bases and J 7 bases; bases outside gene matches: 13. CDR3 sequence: CASSDSSGGPIGELFF. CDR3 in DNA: TGTGCCAGCAGTGATAGTTCGGGAGGGCCAATCGGGGAGCTGTTTTTT.

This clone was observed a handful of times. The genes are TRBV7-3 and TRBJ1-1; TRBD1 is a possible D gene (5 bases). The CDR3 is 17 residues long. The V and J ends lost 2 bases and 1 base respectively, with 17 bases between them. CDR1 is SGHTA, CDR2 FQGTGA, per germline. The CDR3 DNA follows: TGTGCCAGCAGCTTAGGTGGGGGGTGGGGAGGGAACACTGAAGCTTTCTTT. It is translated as CASSLGGGWGGNTEAFF. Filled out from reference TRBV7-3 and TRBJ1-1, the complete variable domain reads GAGVSQTPSNKVTEKGKYVELRCDPISGHTALYWYRQSLGQGPEFLIYFQGTGAADDSGLPNDRFFAVRPEGSVSTLKIQRTERGDSAVYLCASSLGGGWGGNTEAFFGQGTRLTVV.

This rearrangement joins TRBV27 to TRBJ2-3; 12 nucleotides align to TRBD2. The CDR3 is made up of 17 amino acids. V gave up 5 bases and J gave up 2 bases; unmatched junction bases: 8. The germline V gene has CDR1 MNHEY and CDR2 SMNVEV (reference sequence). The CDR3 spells CASSPRLAGDTTDTQYF. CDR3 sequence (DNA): TGTGCCAGCAGTCCGAGACTAGCGGGGGACACCACAGATACGCAGTATTTT.

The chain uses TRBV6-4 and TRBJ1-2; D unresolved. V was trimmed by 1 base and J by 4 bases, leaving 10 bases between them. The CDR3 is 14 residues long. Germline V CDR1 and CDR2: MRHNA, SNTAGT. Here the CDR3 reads CASSDFTSGYGYTF. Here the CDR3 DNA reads TGTGCCAGCAGTGACTTTACTTCGGGCTATGGCTACACCTTC.

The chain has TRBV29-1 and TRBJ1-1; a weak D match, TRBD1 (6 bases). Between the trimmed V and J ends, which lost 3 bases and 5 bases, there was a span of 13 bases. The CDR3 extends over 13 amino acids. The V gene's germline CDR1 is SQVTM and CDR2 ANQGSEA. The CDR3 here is CSVDGGRSTEAFF. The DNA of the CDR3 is TGCAGCGTTGACGGGGGGCGGAGTACTGAAGCTTTCTTT.

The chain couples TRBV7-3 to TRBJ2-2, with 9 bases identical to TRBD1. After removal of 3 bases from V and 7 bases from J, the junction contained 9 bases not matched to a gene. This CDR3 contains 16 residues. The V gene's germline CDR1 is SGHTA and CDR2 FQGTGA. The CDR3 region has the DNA TGTGCCAGCAGCTTCCCCACAGGGGGCGAACGCGGGGAGCTGTTTTTT. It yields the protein CASSFPTGGERGELFF.

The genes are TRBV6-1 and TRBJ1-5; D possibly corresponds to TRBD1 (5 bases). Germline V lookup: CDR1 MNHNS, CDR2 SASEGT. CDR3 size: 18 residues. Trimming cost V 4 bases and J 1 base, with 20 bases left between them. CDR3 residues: CASSVGAGWSRSNQPQHF. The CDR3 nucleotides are TGTGCCAGCAGTGTTGGGGCAGGATGGAGTAGGAGCAATCAGCCCCAGCATTTT.

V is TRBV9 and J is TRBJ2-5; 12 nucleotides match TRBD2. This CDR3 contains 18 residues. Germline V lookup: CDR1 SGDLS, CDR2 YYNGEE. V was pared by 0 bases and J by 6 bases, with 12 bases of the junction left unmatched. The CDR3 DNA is TGTGCCAGCAGCGTAGCGTCTAGCGGGGGGGCCCACGGGAAGACCCAGTACTTC. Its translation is CASSVASSGGAHGKTQYF.

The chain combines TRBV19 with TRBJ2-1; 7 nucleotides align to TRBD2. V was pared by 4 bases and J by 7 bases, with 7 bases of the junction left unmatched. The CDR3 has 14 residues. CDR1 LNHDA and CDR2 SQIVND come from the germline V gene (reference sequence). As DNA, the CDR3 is TGTGCCAGTAGTACTAGCGGAACAAGGAATGAGCAGTTCTTC. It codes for CASSTSGTRNEQFF.

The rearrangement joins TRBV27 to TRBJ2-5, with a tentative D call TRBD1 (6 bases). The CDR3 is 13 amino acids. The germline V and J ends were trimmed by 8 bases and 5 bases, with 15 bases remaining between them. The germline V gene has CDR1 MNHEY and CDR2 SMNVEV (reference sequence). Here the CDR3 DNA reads TGTGCCAGCTCAGCTGGGGGCTGGGAGACCCAGTACTTC. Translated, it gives CASSAGGWETQYF.

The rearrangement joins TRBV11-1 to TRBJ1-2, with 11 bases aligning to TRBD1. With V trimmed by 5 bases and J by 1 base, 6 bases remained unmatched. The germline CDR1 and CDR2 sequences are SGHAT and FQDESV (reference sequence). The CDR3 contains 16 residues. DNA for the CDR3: TGTGCCAGCAGCGACGAGGGGACAGGGGGTAACTATGGCTACACCTTC. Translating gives CASSDEGTGGNYGYTF. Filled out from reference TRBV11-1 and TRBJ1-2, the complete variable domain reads EAEVAQSPRYKITEKSQAVAFWCDPISGHATLYWYRQILGQGPELLVQFQDESVVDDSQLPKDRFSAERLKGVDSTLKIQPAELGDSAMYLCASSDEGTGGNYGYTFGSGTRLTVV.

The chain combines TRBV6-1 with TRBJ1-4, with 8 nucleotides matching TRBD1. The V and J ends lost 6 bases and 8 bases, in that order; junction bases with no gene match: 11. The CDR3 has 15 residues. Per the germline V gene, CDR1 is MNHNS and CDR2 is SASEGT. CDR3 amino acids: CASRPAGGAEEKLFF. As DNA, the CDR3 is TGTGCCAGCAGGCCCGCAGGGGGCGCGGAGGAAAAACTGTTTTTT.

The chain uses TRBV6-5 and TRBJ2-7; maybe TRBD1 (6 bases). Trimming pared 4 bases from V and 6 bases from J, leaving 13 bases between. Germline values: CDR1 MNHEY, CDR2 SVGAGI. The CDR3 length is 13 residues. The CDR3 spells CASSLVEGVEQYF. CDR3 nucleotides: TGTGCCAGCAGTTTGGTCGAGGGGGTCGAGCAGTACTTC.

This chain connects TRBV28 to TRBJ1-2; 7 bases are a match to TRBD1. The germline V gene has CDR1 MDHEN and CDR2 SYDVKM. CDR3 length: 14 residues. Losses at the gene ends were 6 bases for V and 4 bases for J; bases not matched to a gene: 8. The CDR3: CASRYEGAGYGYTF. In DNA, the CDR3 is TGTGCCAGCAGATATGAGGGGGCGGGCTATGGCTACACCTTC.